This note documents a single TCR beta chain sequence. Per the original methods: Reference gene primers were amplified, and this amplification served to estimate nucleated cell counts. Generated by immunoSEQ multiplex PCR, the TCRdb table keeps only in-frame clones and is missing some. Clone size and the V and J calls come from that table; the DNA yielded D and trimming. The data hold fewer than 70,000 clones, with roughly 82% observed a single time. This sample is drawn from a study of blood T cell repertoires in COVID-19. This TCR derives from a woman in her fifties or sixties with acute or convalescent COVID-19. Material: peripheral blood.

CDR3 bases: TGTGCCAGCAGCTTGGCCGGGACAGGGGCCACAGATACGCAGTATTTT. This codes for CASSLAGTGATDTQYF. This rearrangement joins TRBV5-4 to TRBJ2-3; 10 nucleotides match TRBD1. The V segment lost 0 bases and the J segment 2 bases; nucleotides outside the gene matches: 3. CDR3 size: 16 residues. CDR1 SGHNT and CDR2 YYREEE come from the germline V gene (reference sequence).